The source of this TCR beta chain is a study of blood T cell repertoires in COVID-19. Looking at the study overall: PBMCs, B-cell-depleted T cells, or T cells were the source of the cDNA or gDNA that made up the material.

The CDR3 sequence is 15 residues long. V lost 4 bases, J lost 7 bases, and 9 bases stayed unmatched. Looked up from germline, CDR1 is SGHTA and CDR2 is FQGNSA. Seattle enrolled patients during active infection and tracked them longitudinally. TCRdb's table, derived via immunoSEQ multiplex PCR, lists solely in-frame clones and lacks some. The sample has 150,000 to 180,000 clones; about 85% are singletons. The source of this sequence is a man in his sixties with COVID-19, enrolled during active disease. Sequences were obtained from peripheral blood. The J gene is TRBJ1-4, the V gene TRBV7-2; 7 bases line up with TRBD1. The DNA of the CDR3 is TGTGCCAGCAGCTCGGGACAGTCTAGATCTGAAAAACTGTTTTTT. Protein: CASSSGQSRSEKLFF.